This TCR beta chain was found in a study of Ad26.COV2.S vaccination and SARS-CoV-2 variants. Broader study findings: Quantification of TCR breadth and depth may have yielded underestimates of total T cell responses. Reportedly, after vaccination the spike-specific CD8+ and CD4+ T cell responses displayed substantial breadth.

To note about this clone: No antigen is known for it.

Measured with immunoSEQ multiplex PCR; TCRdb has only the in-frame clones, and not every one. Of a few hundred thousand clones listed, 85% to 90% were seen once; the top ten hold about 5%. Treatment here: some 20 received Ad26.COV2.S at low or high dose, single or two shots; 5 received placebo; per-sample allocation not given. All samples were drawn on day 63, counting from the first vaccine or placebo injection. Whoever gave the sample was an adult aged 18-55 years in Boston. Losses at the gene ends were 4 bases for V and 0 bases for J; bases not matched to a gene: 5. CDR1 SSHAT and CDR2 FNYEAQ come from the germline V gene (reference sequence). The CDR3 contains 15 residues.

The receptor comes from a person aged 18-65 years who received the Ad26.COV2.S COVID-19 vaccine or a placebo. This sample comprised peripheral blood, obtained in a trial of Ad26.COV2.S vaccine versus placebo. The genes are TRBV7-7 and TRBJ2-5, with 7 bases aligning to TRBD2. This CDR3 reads CASSSERGYQETQYF. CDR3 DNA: TGTGCCAGCAGCTCCGAGCGGGGTTACCAAGAGACCCAGTACTTC.